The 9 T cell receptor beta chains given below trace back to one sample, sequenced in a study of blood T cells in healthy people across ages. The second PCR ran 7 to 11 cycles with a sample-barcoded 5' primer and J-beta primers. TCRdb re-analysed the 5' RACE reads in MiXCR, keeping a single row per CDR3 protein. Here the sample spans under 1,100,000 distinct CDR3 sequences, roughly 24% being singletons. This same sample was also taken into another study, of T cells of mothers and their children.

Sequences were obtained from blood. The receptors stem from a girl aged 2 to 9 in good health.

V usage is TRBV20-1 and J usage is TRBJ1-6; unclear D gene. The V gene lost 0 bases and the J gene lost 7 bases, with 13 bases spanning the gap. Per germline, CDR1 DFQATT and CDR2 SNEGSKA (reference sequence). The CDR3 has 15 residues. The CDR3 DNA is TGCAGTGCTAGAGAAGCCCCACAGATCAATTCACCCCTCCACTTT. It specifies CSAREAPQINSPLHF.

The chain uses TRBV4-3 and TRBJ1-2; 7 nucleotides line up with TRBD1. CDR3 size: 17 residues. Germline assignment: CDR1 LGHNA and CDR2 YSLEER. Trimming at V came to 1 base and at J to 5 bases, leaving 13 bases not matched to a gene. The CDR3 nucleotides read TGCGCCAGCAGCCAAGCGACTGACACAGGGGCTTGGTATGGCTACACCTTC. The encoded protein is CASSQATDTGAWYGYTF.

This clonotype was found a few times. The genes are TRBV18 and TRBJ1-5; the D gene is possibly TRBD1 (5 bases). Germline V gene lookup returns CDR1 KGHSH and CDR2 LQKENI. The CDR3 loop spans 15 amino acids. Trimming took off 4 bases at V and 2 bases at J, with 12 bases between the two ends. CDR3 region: CASSQGASGNQPQHF. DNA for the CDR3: TGTGCCAGCTCACAAGGGGCAAGTGGCAATCAGCCCCAGCATTTT.

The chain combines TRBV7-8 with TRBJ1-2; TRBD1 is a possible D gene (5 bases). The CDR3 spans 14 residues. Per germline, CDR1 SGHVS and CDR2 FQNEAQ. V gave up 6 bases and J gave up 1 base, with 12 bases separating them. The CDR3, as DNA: TGTGCCAGCAGGAGGATGGGGGATAACTATGGCTACACCTTC. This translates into CASRRMGDNYGYTF.

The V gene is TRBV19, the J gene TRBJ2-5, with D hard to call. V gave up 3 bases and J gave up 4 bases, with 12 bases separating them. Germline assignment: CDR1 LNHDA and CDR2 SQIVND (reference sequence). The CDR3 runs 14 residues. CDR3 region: CASSIVGSRETQYF. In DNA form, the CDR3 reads TGTGCCAGTAGTATTGTCGGAAGTCGAGAGACCCAGTACTTC.

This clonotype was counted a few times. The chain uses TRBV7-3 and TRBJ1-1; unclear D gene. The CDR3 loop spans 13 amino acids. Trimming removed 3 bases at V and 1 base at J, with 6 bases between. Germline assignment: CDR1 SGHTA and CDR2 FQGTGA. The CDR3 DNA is TGTGCCAGCAGCTTGGCGAAGAACACTGAAGCTTTCTTT. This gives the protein CASSLAKNTEAFF.

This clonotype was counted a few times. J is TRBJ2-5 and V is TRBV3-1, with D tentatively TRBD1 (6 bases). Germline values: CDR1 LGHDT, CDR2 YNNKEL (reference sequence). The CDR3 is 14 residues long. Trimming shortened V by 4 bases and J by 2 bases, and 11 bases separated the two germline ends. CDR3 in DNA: TGTGCCAGCAGCCCCTTAGGACAGCAAGAGACCCAGTACTTC. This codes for CASSPLGQQETQYF.

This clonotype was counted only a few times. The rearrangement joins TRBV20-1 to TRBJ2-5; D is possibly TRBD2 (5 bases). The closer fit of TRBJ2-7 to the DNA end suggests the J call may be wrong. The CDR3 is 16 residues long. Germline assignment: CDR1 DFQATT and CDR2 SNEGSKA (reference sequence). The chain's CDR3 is CSARASLERFSYEQYF. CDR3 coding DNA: TGCAGTGCTAGAGCCTCGTTAGAGCGGTTTTCCTACGAGCAGTACTTC.

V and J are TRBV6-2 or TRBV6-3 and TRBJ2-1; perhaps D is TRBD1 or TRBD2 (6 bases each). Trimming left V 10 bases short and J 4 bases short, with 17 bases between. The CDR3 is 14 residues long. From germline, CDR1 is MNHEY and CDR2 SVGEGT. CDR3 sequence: CATGEGGSYNEQFF. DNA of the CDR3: TGTGCCACCGGTGAGGGGGGTTCGTACAATGAGCAGTTCTTC.